These T cell receptor beta chains were read from a single sample in a study of response to subunit inactivated influenza vaccine. TCRdb fed the RT-PCR reads into MiXCR, producing one record per CDR3 protein. The sample carries around 750,000 distinct CDR3 sequences, 20% to 25% recorded once. Sequencing was performed on PBMCs from blood, taken around 5 days after vaccination. These receptors were taken from a man aged 45-65 years who received an inactivated influenza vaccine. The CDR3 runs from the conserved cysteine through the conserved F or W. The D gene is left open where the match is weak. Not every row has a clone size; where given, it reads once, few, many or a size class.

>-|TRBV6-5|-|13|TRBJ1-1
CASSYQGSTEAFF
TGTGCCAGCAGTTATCAGGGGAGCACTGAAGCTTTCTTT
>few|TRBV15|-|15|TRBJ1-4
CATSPTGTSREKLFF
TGTGCCACCTCACCGACGGGGACCTCTCGGGAAAAACTGTTTTTT
>-|TRBV4-2|TRBD2|15|TRBJ2-2
CASSQVDREAGELFF
TGTGCCAGCAGCCAAGTCGACCGGGAGGCCGGGGAGCTGTTTTTT
>few|TRBV27|-|14|TRBJ2-7
CASSFGGVRYEQYF
TGTGCCAGCAGTTTCGGGGGTGTGCGCTACGAGCAGTACTTC
>-|TRBV3-1|-|13|TRBJ1-3
CASTLMGVNTIYF
TGTGCCAGCACCCTTATGGGAGTAAACACCATATATTTT
>-|TRBV29-1|-|15|TRBJ2-3
CSVVPARGATDTQYF
TGCAGCGTTGTCCCTGCTAGGGGGGCCACAGATACGCAGTATTTT
>few|TRBV27|TRBD2|16|TRBJ2-2
CASASGAFTNTGELFF
TGTGCCAGTGCCAGCGGGGCTTTTACGAACACCGGGGAGCTGTTTTTT
>-|TRBV29-1|-|12|TRBJ2-7
CSILGGSYEQYF
TGCAGCATCTTAGGGGGCTCCTACGAGCAGTACTTC
>-|TRBV5-1|-|14|TRBJ2-7
CASSRGTANYEQYF
TGCGCCAGCAGCCGAGGAACCGCGAACTACGAGCAGTACTTC
>few|TRBV6-5|TRBD1|13|TRBJ1-1
CASSYRGDREAFF
TGTGCCAGCAGTTATAGGGGGGACAGGGAAGCTTTCTTT
>-|TRBV20-1|-|15|TRBJ2-1
CSARDRDGSYNEQFF
TGCAGTGCTAGAGATCGTGACGGGAGCTACAATGAGCAGTTCTTC
>few|TRBV27|TRBD1|16|TRBJ1-1
CASSAISGTGPTEAFF
TGTGCCAGCAGTGCGATTTCCGGGACAGGGCCCACTGAAGCTTTCTTT
>-|TRBV4-3|TRBD2|15|TRBJ2-1
CASSRDYRSYNEQFF
TGCGCCAGCAGTCGGGACTACCGCTCCTACAATGAGCAGTTCTTC
>few|TRBV20-1|-|16|TRBJ1-2
CSGGTGSDIFNYGYTF
TGCAGTGGGGGCACAGGCTCCGACATCTTTAACTATGGCTACACCTTC
>few|TRBV11-2|TRBD1|17|TRBJ1-5
CASSLDGANRGFRPQHF
TGTGCCAGCAGCTTAGATGGTGCGAACAGGGGTTTCCGGCCCCAGCATTTT
>few|TRBV2|-|13|TRBJ1-1
CASSAGSNTEAFF
TGTGCCAGCAGTGCCGGGAGCAACACTGAAGCTTTCTTT
>few|TRBV3-1|TRBD2|15|TRBJ2-5
CASSPGQRETGTQYF
TGTGCCAGCAGCCCCGGGCAGCGGGAGACCGGGACCCAGTACTTC
>-|TRBV20-1|TRBD2|14|TRBJ2-2
CSAPRGGNGGELFF
TGCAGTGCACCGCGGGGGGGGAACGGCGGGGAGCTGTTTTTT
>-|TRBV7-9|TRBD2|15|TRBJ2-1
CASSGTSGGWDEQFF
TGTGCCAGCAGCGGGACTAGCGGGGGGTGGGATGAGCAGTTCTTC
>few|TRBV5-1|TRBD1|14|TRBJ2-3
CASSSDRATDTQYF
TGCGCCAGCAGCTCGGACAGGGCTACAGATACGCAGTATTTT
>-|TRBV7-9|-|15|TRBJ2-5
CASSLVFSGYGTQYF
TGTGCCAGCAGCTTAGTCTTCTCGGGATACGGGACCCAGTACTTC
>-|TRBV7-2|TRBD1|15|TRBJ2-7
CASSLEAGTGGEQYF
TGTGCCAGCAGCTTAGAAGCCGGGACAGGTGGTGAGCAGTACTTC
>-|TRBV10-3|-|16|TRBJ1-5
CAISASSQGENQPQHF
TGTGCCATCAGTGCCTCATCCCAGGGTGAGAATCAGCCCCAGCATTTT
>-|TRBV9|TRBD1|16|TRBJ2-5
CASSPRQGELQETQYF
TGTGCCAGCAGCCCTCGACAGGGCGAGCTTCAAGAGACCCAGTACTTC
>-|TRBV6-5|TRBD1|16|TRBJ2-7
CASSYSQVTGGYEQYF
TGTGCCAGCAGTTACTCTCAAGTGACAGGGGGCTACGAGCAGTACTTC
>few|TRBV6-5|TRBD1|18|TRBJ2-5
CASSYRGTGVPMQETQYF
TGTGCCAGCAGTTACAGAGGGACAGGGGTGCCGATGCAAGAGACCCAGTACTTC
>-|TRBV4-2|-|15|TRBJ2-3
CASSIRDFPADTQYF
TGTGCCAGCAGTATCCGGGACTTCCCGGCAGATACGCAGTATTTT
>-|TRBV10-3|-|14|TRBJ1-2
CAITEGARYYGYTF
TGTGCCATCACCGAAGGGGCGCGGTACTATGGCTACACCTTC
>-|TRBV7-2|-|15|TRBJ1-5
CASSSTPGAGQPQHF
TGTGCCAGCAGCTCCACGCCTGGTGCGGGTCAGCCCCAGCATTTT
>many|TRBV12-3/TRBV12-4|-|11|TRBJ2-3
CATATPDTQYF
TGTGCCACTGCCACGCCAGATACGCAGTATTTT
>few|TRBV6-1|TRBD1|17|TRBJ2-1
CASSESRPGGSYNEQFF
TGTGCCAGCAGTGAATCTCGACCAGGGGGATCCTACAATGAGCAGTTCTTC
>-|TRBV5-6|-|13|TRBJ2-1
CASSPHPEDEQFF
TGTGCCAGCAGCCCCCACCCCGAAGATGAGCAGTTCTTC
>many|TRBV12-3/TRBV12-4|-|15|TRBJ2-1
CASSPGHSSYNEQFF
TGTGCCAGCAGTCCCGGGCACAGCTCCTACAATGAGCAGTTCTTC
>-|TRBV5-4|-|16|TRBJ2-1
CASRPFKGPTLDEQFF
TGTGCCAGCAGACCCTTTAAGGGACCGACCCTCGATGAGCAGTTCTTC
>few|TRBV12-3/TRBV12-4|TRBD1|14|TRBJ1-2
CASSINRGGYGYTF
TGTGCCAGCAGTATTAACAGGGGTGGCTATGGCTACACCTTC
>few|TRBV5-1|TRBD1|13|TRBJ2-1
CASSLWDRRLQFF
TGCGCCAGCAGCTTGTGGGACAGGCGTCTTCAGTTCTTC
>-|TRBV5-4|TRBD2|15|TRBJ2-1
CASSLRGSGSGVQFF
TGTGCCAGCAGCCTGCGGGGAAGCGGGAGCGGTGTGCAGTTCTTC
>few|TRBV5-6|TRBD1|13|TRBJ2-7
CASSDRGVYEQYF
TGTGCCAGCTCGGACAGGGGCGTTTACGAGCAGTACTTC
>-|TRBV18|-|15|TRBJ2-4
CASSPPSGAKNIQYF
TGTGCCAGCTCACCACCATCGGGGGCCAAAAACATTCAGTACTTC
>-|TRBV7-9|TRBD1|15|TRBJ1-1
CASSLGWDRHTEAFF
TGTGCCAGCAGCTTAGGTTGGGACAGACACACTGAAGCTTTCTTT
>many|TRBV4-1|-|14|TRBJ2-1
CASSQEETVHEQFF
TGCGCCAGCAGCCAAGAGGAGACTGTTCATGAGCAGTTCTTC
>few|TRBV7-2|TRBD1|16|TRBJ2-2
CASSLVATGEFGELFF
TGTGCCAGCAGCTTAGTTGCGACAGGGGAGTTCGGGGAGCTGTTTTTT
>-|TRBV7-2|-|15|TRBJ2-1
CASSFEVGFYNEQFF
TGTGCCAGCAGCTTCGAGGTGGGCTTCTACAATGAGCAGTTCTTC
>few|TRBV18|TRBD2|14|TRBJ2-3
CASSASGSYDTQYF
TGTGCCAGCTCAGCTAGCGGGAGTTACGATACGCAGTATTTT
>-|TRBV29-1|-|15|TRBJ2-5
CSVSARGAAKETQYF
TGCAGCGTGTCAGCGAGGGGGGCAGCCAAAGAGACCCAGTACTTC
>few|TRBV11-2|-|14|TRBJ2-2
CASSLGPGTGELFF
TGTGCCAGCAGCTTAGGTCCAGGGACCGGGGAGCTGTTTTTT
>few|TRBV20-1|TRBD1|16|TRBJ1-2
CSARDGTGQGRGGYTF
TGCAGTGCTAGAGATGGGACCGGACAGGGGAGGGGAGGCTACACCTTC
>few|TRBV12-3/TRBV12-4|TRBD2|15|TRBJ2-5
CASSLGLLAGETQYF
TGTGCCAGCAGTTTGGGGTTACTAGCGGGGGAGACCCAGTACTTC
>-|TRBV20-1|TRBD2|14|TRBJ2-4
CSAKAGGPKNIQYF
TGCAGTGCTAAAGCGGGAGGGCCCAAAAACATTCAGTACTTC
>few|TRBV10-3|TRBD1|13|TRBJ1-1
CAMGTGSKTEAFF
TGTGCCATGGGGACAGGGTCAAAAACTGAAGCTTTCTTT
>few|TRBV7-9|-|15|TRBJ2-5
CASSLHFLDGETQYF
TGTGCCAGCAGTCTACACTTCCTTGATGGAGAGACCCAGTACTTC
>-|TRBV5-1|-|14|TRBJ1-1
CASSPAGMNTEAFF
TGCGCCAGCAGCCCGGCAGGGATGAACACTGAAGCTTTCTTT
>-|TRBV29-1|-|13|TRBJ2-5
CSVRSRSQETQYF
TGCAGCGTTCGGAGTAGGTCACAAGAGACCCAGTACTTC
>many|TRBV20-1|-|14|TRBJ1-5
CSARDVEGNQPQHF
TGCAGTGCTAGAGATGTAGAAGGTAATCAGCCCCAGCATTTT
>-|TRBV5-1|-|16|TRBJ2-5
CASSLFSGGDQETQYF
TGCGCCAGCAGCTTGTTCAGCGGCGGGGACCAAGAGACCCAGTACTTC